This TCR beta chain was documented in a study of T-cell reconstitution after alpha-beta-depleted transplantation in children. This sample's TCRbeta library carried unique molecular identifier barcodes. TCRdb re-called the PCR reads with MiXCR, one entry per CDR3 protein. Of 900,000 or so distinct CDR3 sequences listed, under 20% are singletons. V trimming: 6 bases; J trimming: 0 bases; junction bases outside the gene matches: 14. Germline loops: CDR1 SQVTM, CDR2 ANQGSEA. The CDR3 consists of 17 residues. The table lists this clonotype with a few counts. The sequenced sample was PBMCs, mostly from graft donor cells, obtained 360 days after TCRalphabeta/CD19-depleted stem cell transplant. V and J are TRBV29-1 and TRBJ1-5; 7 nucleotides align to TRBD1. The clonotype originates from a male patient aged 10-17 years who had a stem cell transplant for acute lymphoblastic leukemia, so the T cells may come from the graft donor. In DNA form, the CDR3 reads TGCAGCGTAAGTGGTGCACCGGGACAGAATAGCAATCAGCCCCAGCATTTT. It encodes CSVSGAPGQNSNQPQHF.